Listed below are T cell receptor beta chains from one sample, sequenced in a study of OX40 agonist ivuxolimab in advanced cancers. This table comes from immunoSEQ multiplex PCR, and its TCRdb copy is limited to in-frame clones, with some not included. The sample includes 50,000 or so clones, over 65% of them seen just once. Sequencing used CD4+ or CD8+ T cells sorted from blood, obtained in a trial of the OX40 agonist ivuxolimab. All receptors come from an adult with an advanced solid tumor such as melanoma, head and neck, liver or kidney cancer. Each CDR3 is given with its conserved first and last residue. The order of the fields is D gene, V gene, clone size, J gene, CDR3 DNA, CDR3 protein. D genes are given only for firm matches. The listing skips clone size in some rows; elsewhere it reads once, few, many or a size class.

-,TRBV5-4,-,TRBJ1-1,TGTGCCAGCAGCTTGAGTTACACTGAAGCTTTCTTT,CASSLSYTEAFF
-,TRBV5-6,-,TRBJ2-2,TGTGCCAGCAGCTCTTGGAGGGTCGGCACCGGGGAGCTGTTTTTT,CASSSWRVGTGELFF
TRBD1,TRBV30,-,TRBJ1-5,TGTGCCTGGAGCCCAGGGGGGGGGCAGCCCCAGCATTTT,CAWSPGGGQPQHF
-,TRBV5-1,-,TRBJ2-3,TGCGCCAGCAGCCCCAAGCACTCATCCCCAGATACGCAGTATTTT,CASSPKHSSPDTQYF
TRBD1,TRBV11-2,once,TRBJ2-7,TGTGCCAGCAGCTCTGACGGGACAGGGGGCTTCGAGCAGTACTTC,CASSSDGTGGFEQYF
TRBD1,TRBV5-1,-,TRBJ1-1,TGCGCCAGCAGCTCAAGACAGGGCTGGACTGAAGCTTTCTTT,CASSSRQGWTEAFF
-,TRBV28,-,TRBJ1-3,TGTGCCAGCATGGAGTCTTCGGGACTGAGGGGCACCATATATTTT,CASMESSGLRGTIYF
-,TRBV2,many,TRBJ2-7,TGTGCCAGCAGTGAAGTGTTAGCGGCAGAGCAGTACTTC,CASSEVLAAEQYF
-,TRBV10-3,-,TRBJ1-4,TGTGCCATCAGTGATTCGAAGGGAAGGGGTGAAAAACTGTTTTTT,CAISDSKGRGEKLFF
-,TRBV28,-,TRBJ1-2,TGTGCCAGCAGTCCCCCGCGGGTTAACTATGGCTACACCTTC,CASSPPRVNYGYTF
TRBD1,TRBV5-1,-,TRBJ2-2,TGCGCCAGCAGCTTGCAGGGGGCCGGCACCGGGGAGCTGTTTTTT,CASSLQGAGTGELFF
-,TRBV6-5,-,TRBJ1-4,TGTGCCAGCAGGAGAACAGGGATGGCTAATGAAAAACTGTTTTTT,CASRRTGMANEKLFF
TRBD2,TRBV6-1,few,TRBJ2-7,TGTGCCAGCAGGAGGGGACTAGCGGGTATTTACGAGCAGTACTTC,CASRRGLAGIYEQYF
-,TRBV28,-,TRBJ2-1,TGTGCCAGCAGTCCCCTGGACTACCAGACCAATCAGTTCTTC,CASSPLDYQTNQFF
-,TRBV6-1,once,TRBJ2-2,TGTGCCAGCAGTGACCCGGGGACCGGGGAGCTGTTTTTT,CASSDPGTGELFF
-,TRBV13,-,TRBJ1-4,TGTGCCAGCAGCTTAGCACAGGGAAGGCCGGATAATGAAAAACTGTTTTTT,CASSLAQGRPDNEKLFF
-,TRBV7-8,-,TRBJ1-1,TGTGCCAGCAGCTTAGTTGGGGGGCTTGACACTGAAGCTTTCTTT,CASSLVGGLDTEAFF
-,TRBV18,-,TRBJ2-4,TGTGCCAGCTCCCCTGCGGCGACACGCAAAAACATTCAGTACTTC,CASSPAATRKNIQYF
-,TRBV4-1,few,TRBJ1-4,TGCGCCAGCAGCCAATACTCAAGGGCTAATGAAAAACTGTTTTTT,CASSQYSRANEKLFF
-,TRBV5-1,-,TRBJ2-3,TGCGCCAGCGGCCCAAGTCCGTCAGCCCCTGATACGCAGTATTTT,CASGPSPSAPDTQYF
TRBD1,TRBV5-4,once,TRBJ1-2,TGTGCCAGCAGCCACCCGGGACAGGGTGGTGGCTACACCTTC,CASSHPGQGGGYTF
-,TRBV10-3,once,TRBJ1-1,TGTGCCATCACCGGGACCTCGGGGGCTGAAGCTTTCTTT,CAITGTSGAEAFF
-,TRBV25-1,-,TRBJ2-2,TGTGCCAGCAGTCCCACCCGGATCGGGGAGCTGTTTTTT,CASSPTRIGELFF
-,TRBV2,once,TRBJ2-7,TGTGCCAAAAGACGACAGCCATCCTACGAGCAGTACTTC,CAKRRQPSYEQYF
TRBD2,TRBV7-9,-,TRBJ2-3,TGTGCCAGCAGCTTAGCTCAGGCGGGAGTATATTTAGATACGCAGTATTTT,CASSLAQAGVYLDTQYF
TRBD1,TRBV9,once,TRBJ2-5,TGTGCCAGCAGCGGACGGACAGGGGGCCCCAAAGAGACCCAGTACTTC,CASSGRTGGPKETQYF
-,TRBV28,-,TRBJ2-1,TGTGCCAGCAGTTCCGGTCAGGCGGATGAGCAGTTCTTC,CASSSGQADEQFF
-,TRBV28,-,TRBJ1-2,TGTGCCAGCAGTTTCAGTCAGGGGAGGGTCGATGGCTACACCTTC,CASSFSQGRVDGYTF
-,TRBV7-3,-,TRBJ1-6,TGTGCCAGCAGCCTAGGGGCCTATAATTCACCCCTCCACTTT,CASSLGAYNSPLHF
TRBD1,TRBV7-3,-,TRBJ2-1,TGTGCCAGCAGCTTTGCGGGACAGGCTATCCATGAGCAGTTCTTC,CASSFAGQAIHEQFF
TRBD1,TRBV4-2,once,TRBJ2-7,TGTGCCAGCAGCTCTTGGACAGGTGGTTCCTACGAGCAGTACTTC,CASSSWTGGSYEQYF
-,TRBV6-6,-,TRBJ2-3,TGTGCCAGCAGTAGGGGGGCCACAGATACGCAGTATTTT,CASSRGATDTQYF
TRBD1,TRBV30,-,TRBJ2-3,TGTGCCTGGAGTGTACAGGGGGTGGGTACGCAGTATTTT,CAWSVQGVGTQYF
-,TRBV18,once,TRBJ1-5,TGTGCCAGCTCACCTCAGGCTCTGACGGAGGGTCAGCCCCAGCATTTT,CASSPQALTEGQPQHF
-,TRBV21-1,-,TRBJ1-6,TGTGCCAGCAGCAGGTCCGGGAATTTATCTCATAATTCACCCCTCCACTTT,CASSRSGNLSHNSPLHF
TRBD2,TRBV4-1,-,TRBJ2-1,TGCGCCAGCAGCCAAGTCCGACTAGCGGGATCCTATGAGCAGTTCTTC,CASSQVRLAGSYEQFF
TRBD2,TRBV11-2,-,TRBJ2-1,TGTGCCAGCAGCTTAGGCTCGGGACTAGAGCTTTACAATGAGCAGTTCTTC,CASSLGSGLELYNEQFF
TRBD2,TRBV28,-,TRBJ2-2,TGTGCCAGCAATAGGAGCGGGAGGGGGAACACCGGGGAGCTGTTTTTT,CASNRSGRGNTGELFF
-,TRBV4-2,-,TRBJ2-5,TGTGCCAGCAGCCAAGATCTGGCCGAGACCCAGTACTTC,CASSQDLAETQYF
-,TRBV27,few,TRBJ2-5,TGTGCCAGCAGGAGGGTGGGGGTTCAAGAGACCCAGTACTTC,CASRRVGVQETQYF
TRBD1,TRBV7-9,-,TRBJ2-7,TGTGCCAGCAGCTTAGCCGGGACAGAAGGTGACGAGCAGTACTTC,CASSLAGTEGDEQYF
TRBD1,TRBV10-3,-,TRBJ1-2,TGTGCCATCAGTGAGCCAGGGACAGTCTATGGCTACACCTTC,CAISEPGTVYGYTF
TRBD1,TRBV5-4,-,TRBJ1-4,TGTGCCAGCAGCCCGACAGGGGGAAGAGTTGAAAAACTGTTTTTT,CASSPTGGRVEKLFF
-,TRBV7-9,-,TRBJ2-1,TGTGCCAGCAGCTTAGTTGGGCCCGAGCAGTTCTTC,CASSLVGPEQFF
-,TRBV7-3,few,TRBJ2-3,TGTGCCAGCAGCCGGACCTCTAGCACAGATACGCAGTATTTT,CASSRTSSTDTQYF
TRBD1,TRBV29-1,-,TRBJ2-1,TGCAGCTCAAAGACAGGGGGCACCTACAATGAGCAGTTCTTC,CSSKTGGTYNEQFF
-,TRBV19,-,TRBJ2-3,TGTGCCACCCGGGGGTCTAGCACAGATACGCAGTATTTT,CATRGSSTDTQYF
-,TRBV28,-,TRBJ1-3,TGTGCCAGCAGTTTGCGTCCAAGGGGTGCCGGAAACACCATATATTTT,CASSLRPRGAGNTIYF
-,TRBV28,-,TRBJ2-1,TGTGCCAGCAGTGTCTCCCTCGTCAGGGACAATGAGCAGTTCTTC,CASSVSLVRDNEQFF
-,TRBV6-1,-,TRBJ1-5,TGTGCCAGCAGTGAACGGAGGGGTGGGGGTCAGCCCCAGCATTTT,CASSERRGGGQPQHF